This T cell receptor beta chain was captured by sequencing in a study of blood T cell repertoires in COVID-19. Overall study: The analysed material was cDNA or gDNA that came from T cells, B-cell-depleted T cells, or PBMCs.

This clone was recorded a few times. TCRdb's table, derived via immunoSEQ multiplex PCR, lists solely in-frame clones and lacks some. The table records about 50,000 clones, 84% of them present only once. Germline V gene data show CDR1 as SGHNT and CDR2 as YYREEE (reference sequence). Trimming stripped 4 bases from V and 4 bases from J, with 17 bases between. The CDR3 runs to 15 residues. The sample comprised peripheral blood. This chain links TRBV5-4 with TRBJ2-5, with a tentative D call TRBD1 (8 bases). The TCR originated in a human donor in a cohort sampled during active COVID-19. CDR3 protein: CASSVTGEGAETQYF. The CDR3 nucleotides are TGTGCCAGCAGCGTGACAGGGGAGGGTGCAGAGACCCAGTACTTC.